Shown below are 19 T cell receptor beta chains from a single sample sequenced in a study of blood T cells in healthy people across ages. A second about 6 to 12 cycle PCR used barcoded and J-beta primers. TCRdb ran MiXCR on the 5' RACE reads and lists one entry per CDR3 protein. The data contain about 1.6 million distinct CDR3 sequences, about 32% of them seen just once; the ten biggest clones take up 11%. Material: blood. These receptors were obtained from a woman in her thirties in good health.

V and J are TRBV27 and TRBJ2-5, with a possible D match to TRBD2 (5 bases). The CDR3 runs to 14 residues. Germline V lookup: CDR1 MNHEY, CDR2 SMNVEV (reference sequence). Deletions cut 7 bases from V and 1 base from J, with 13 bases between. DNA for the CDR3: TGTGCCAGCATGGGGAGTGGCACCCAAGAGACCCAGTACTTC. Amino acids: CASMGSGTQETQYF.

This clonotype was observed a few times. The V and J genes are TRBV4-1 and TRBJ2-5; 7 bases line up with TRBD1. CDR1 is MGHRA, CDR2 YSYEKL, per germline. The CDR3 loop spans 17 amino acids. With V trimmed by 2 bases and J by 7 bases, 16 bases remained unmatched. The CDR3 reads CASSQPTRQGGGVTQYF. DNA of the CDR3: TGCGCCAGCAGCCAACCCACTCGACAGGGTGGAGGAGTGACCCAGTACTTC.

There are many counts of this clonotype. The V gene is TRBV18, the J gene TRBJ2-7, with TRBD1 matching over 10 bases. Germline V CDR1 and CDR2: KGHSH, LQKENI. There are 15 residues in the CDR3. V dropped 4 bases and J dropped 5; count of bases not matched to a gene: 8. CDR3 coding DNA: TGTGCCAGCTCACTTACGGGACAGGGGTCCGACGAGCAGTACTTC. This encodes CASSLTGQGSDEQYF.

The chain recombines TRBV7-9 with TRBJ2-1, with TRBD2 identical over 11 bases. This CDR3 contains 16 residues. Germline V gene data show CDR1 as SEHNR and CDR2 as FQNEAQ (reference sequence). Germline trimming cut 5 bases from V and 8 bases from J; bases unmatched to any gene: 11. CDR3 loop: CASSPHRSGGAHEQFF. The CDR3 DNA follows: TGTGCCAGCAGCCCCCACCGTAGCGGGGGGGCACATGAGCAGTTCTTC.

This clonotype has just a few counts. The chain uses TRBV20-1 and TRBJ2-1; TRBD1 is a possible D gene (5 bases). V was trimmed by 0 bases and J by 0 bases, leaving 15 bases between them. The CDR3 extends over 17 amino acids. The germline CDR1 and CDR2 sequences are DFQATT and SNEGSKA (reference sequence). CDR3 in amino acids: CSARDPRQSSSYNEQFF. The CDR3 DNA reads TGCAGTGCTAGAGATCCGCGACAGTCCAGCTCCTACAATGAGCAGTTCTTC.

This clonotype came up a few times. The chain links TRBV2 to TRBJ2-7; weak D call: TRBD2 (6 bases). The CDR3 consists of 14 residues. V was clipped by 1 base and J by 4 bases, with 11 bases between them. Germline V gene lookup returns CDR1 SNHLY and CDR2 FYNNEI. CDR3 residues: CASSEVWTTYEQYF. In DNA form, the CDR3 reads TGTGCCAGCAGTGAAGTTTGGACTACATACGAGCAGTACTTC.

The V gene is TRBV6-6, the J gene TRBJ2-1; D uncertain. V lost 5 bases and J 8 bases, leaving 19 bases between the germline ends. The CDR3 is 15 residues long. Germline CDR1 is MNHNY and CDR2 is SVGAGI (reference sequence). CDR3 amino acids: CASSPGLNALDEQFF. The CDR3, as DNA: TGTGCCAGCAGTCCCGGCCTTAACGCGCTCGATGAGCAGTTCTTC.

The rearrangement uses TRBV20-1 and TRBJ2-7; 7 bases align to TRBD1. Looked up from germline, CDR1 is DFQATT and CDR2 is SNEGSKA (reference sequence). The CDR3 runs to 13 residues. V dropped 6 bases and J dropped 5; count of bases not matched to a gene: 10. CDR3 loop: CSACRQGGHEQYF. The CDR3 DNA sequence: TGCAGTGCCTGTAGACAGGGTGGCCACGAGCAGTACTTC.

The V gene is TRBV11-2, the J gene TRBJ2-1, with D perhaps being TRBD1 or TRBD2 (5 bases each). This CDR3 contains 15 residues. V was clipped by 4 bases and J by 8 bases, with 18 bases between them. In germline, CDR1 is SGHAT, CDR2 FQNNGV. The CDR3 nucleotides read TGTGCCAGCAGCTCGCCCGGGACCTTAATCGATGAGCAGTTCTTC. Its translation: CASSSPGTLIDEQFF.

The chain joins TRBV6-4 to TRBJ2-3, with 9 bases that match TRBD1. The ends lost 3 bases at V and 5 bases at J; junction bases unmatched: 3. Germline lookup yields CDR1 MRHNA and CDR2 SNTAGT. This CDR3 is built from 14 residues. In DNA, the CDR3 is TGTGCCAGCAGTGAGGACAGGGGCTTAGATACGCAGTATTTT. The encoded protein is CASSEDRGLDTQYF.

The V call is TRBV7-7, the J call TRBJ2-5, with D perhaps matching TRBD2 (5 bases). The CDR3 consists of 13 residues. Trimming removed 5 bases from V and 7 bases from J, with 14 bases in between. Germline CDR1 reads SSHAT; CDR2 reads FNYEAQ (reference sequence). The CDR3 coding sequence is TGTGCCAGCAGCCTCGGGAACAGTCGGACCCAGTACTTC. Translated, it gives CASSLGNSRTQYF. The complete variable domain, with remaining parts taken from reference TRBV7-7 and TRBJ2-5, reads GAGVSQSPRYKVTKRGQDVTLRCDPISSHATLYWYQQALGQGPEFLTYFNYEAQPDKSGLPSDRFSAERPEGSISTLTIQRTEQRDSAMYRCASSLGNSRTQYFGPGTRLLVL.

In this sample, this clonotype turned up a few times. The rearrangement uses TRBV3-1 and TRBJ1-1; no firm D call. The V end was cut by 2 bases, the J end by 0 bases, with 13 bases between. This CDR3 has 16 residues. CDR1 and CDR2 from the germline V gene are LGHDT and YNNKEL (reference sequence). The CDR3: CASSQMYRQMNTEAFF. The CDR3 nucleotides are TGTGCCAGCAGCCAAATGTATCGACAAATGAACACTGAAGCTTTCTTT. Together with reference TRBV3-1 and TRBJ1-1, the CDR3 gives the full variable domain: DTAVSQTPKYLVTQMGNDKSIKCEQNLGHDTMYWYKQDSKKFLKIMFSYNNKELIINETVPNRFSPKSPDKAHLNLHINSLELGDSAVYFCASSQMYRQMNTEAFFGQGTRLTVV.

This clonotype came up a few times. The chain is built from TRBV10-3 and TRBJ2-1; D is perhaps TRBD1 (6 bases). V was trimmed by 2 bases and J by 7 bases, leaving 9 bases between them. The CDR3 spans 13 residues. In germline, CDR1 is ENHRY, CDR2 SYGVKD. The CDR3 sequence: CAISEDRMNEQFF. The DNA for the CDR3 is TGTGCCATCAGTGAGGACAGGATGAATGAGCAGTTCTTC.

The V gene is TRBV5-1, the J gene TRBJ2-7, with 9 bases fitting TRBD1. Germline values: CDR1 SGHRS, CDR2 YFSETQ. The CDR3 consists of 15 residues. The ends lost 4 bases at V and 3 bases at J; junction bases unmatched: 8. The CDR3 reads CASSPSGTGYYEQYF. CDR3 sequence (DNA): TGCGCCAGCAGCCCATCCGGGACAGGGTACTACGAGCAGTACTTC.

There are a few counts of this clonotype. The chain is built from TRBV6-8 and TRBJ2-5, with 9 nucleotides matching TRBD1. This CDR3 has 14 amino acids. The trim removed 6 bases at V and 2 bases at J, leaving 4 bases unmatched. In germline, CDR1 is MNHGY, CDR2 SAAAGT. CDR3 region: CASRAGQGQETQYF. In DNA form, the CDR3 reads TGTGCCAGCAGAGCGGGACAGGGTCAAGAGACCCAGTACTTC.

The J gene is TRBJ2-7, the V gene TRBV7-6; D gene ambiguous. The CDR3 length is 14 residues. V dropped 0 bases and J dropped 6 bases, with 12 bases sitting between them. Germline V gives CDR1 SGHVS, CDR2 FNYEAQ. CDR3 loop: CASSLAEGVGEQYF. CDR3 bases: TGTGCCAGCAGCTTAGCCGAAGGAGTAGGCGAGCAGTACTTC.

This sequence joins TRBV7-8 and TRBJ1-6, with TRBD1 matching 8 bases. Germline V gene lookup returns CDR1 SGHVS and CDR2 FQNEAQ. The CDR3 is 16 residues long. The ends lost 1 base at V and 9 bases at J; junction bases unmatched: 8. The CDR3 reads CASSLETGAWSSPLHF. CDR3 bases: TGTGCCAGCAGCTTAGAGACAGGGGCCTGGAGTTCACCCCTCCACTTT.

The chain employs TRBV6-2 or TRBV6-3 and TRBJ1-1, with D maybe TRBD1 (5 bases). The germline gives CDR1 MNHEY, CDR2 SVGEGT. This CDR3 region has 14 residues. V gave up 8 bases and J gave up 4 bases, with 17 bases separating them. The CDR3 nucleotides are TGTGCCAGCGAACGGGGGAGACATGGCACTGAAGCTTTCTTT. Protein: CASERGRHGTEAFF.

The rearrangement links TRBV24-1 to TRBJ2-4; 9 bases line up with TRBD1. The CDR3 is 13 amino acids. Trimming cost V 10 bases and J 1 base; bases outside gene matches: 1. Germline-derived CDR1 and CDR2 are KGHDR and SFDVKD. CDR3 residues: CATQGAAKNIQYF. DNA of the CDR3: TGTGCCACACAGGGGGCGGCCAAAAACATTCAGTACTTC.